This T cell receptor (beta chain) was recovered during a study of CD8 T cells in cerebrospinal fluid in Alzheimer's disease. Participants were all in good physical condition and free of acute infection. One entry per CDR3 protein, without DNA, is what TCRdb gives after re-calling the 10x single-cell sequencing reads. Here the sample table reports around 1,600 distinct CDR3 sequences. The CDR3 runs 14 residues. Germline V gene data show CDR1 as MNHNS and CDR2 as SASEGT. The chain uses TRBV6-1 and TRBJ2-7; TCRdb's D call of TRBD1 is untestable without DNA. The sequence was collected from a human donor in good health. Sequenced: cerebrospinal fluid. The CDR3 spells CASSEVGASYEQYF.